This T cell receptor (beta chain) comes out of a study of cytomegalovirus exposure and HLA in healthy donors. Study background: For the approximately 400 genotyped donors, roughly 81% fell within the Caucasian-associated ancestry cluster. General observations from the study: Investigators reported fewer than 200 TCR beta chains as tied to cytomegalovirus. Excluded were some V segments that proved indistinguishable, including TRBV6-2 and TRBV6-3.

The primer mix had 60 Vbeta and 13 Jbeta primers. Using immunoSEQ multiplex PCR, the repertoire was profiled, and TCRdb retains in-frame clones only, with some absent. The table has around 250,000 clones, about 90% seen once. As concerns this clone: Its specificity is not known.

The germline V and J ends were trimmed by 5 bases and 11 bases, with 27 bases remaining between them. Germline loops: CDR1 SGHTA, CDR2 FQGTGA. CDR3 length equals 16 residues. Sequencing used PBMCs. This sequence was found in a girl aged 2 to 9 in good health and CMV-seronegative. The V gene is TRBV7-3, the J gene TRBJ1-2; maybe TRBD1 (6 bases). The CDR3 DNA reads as TGTGCCAGCAGCATTACAGGGTCCGCCTCCATCGGGTGGTACACCTTC. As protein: CASSITGSASIGWYTF.